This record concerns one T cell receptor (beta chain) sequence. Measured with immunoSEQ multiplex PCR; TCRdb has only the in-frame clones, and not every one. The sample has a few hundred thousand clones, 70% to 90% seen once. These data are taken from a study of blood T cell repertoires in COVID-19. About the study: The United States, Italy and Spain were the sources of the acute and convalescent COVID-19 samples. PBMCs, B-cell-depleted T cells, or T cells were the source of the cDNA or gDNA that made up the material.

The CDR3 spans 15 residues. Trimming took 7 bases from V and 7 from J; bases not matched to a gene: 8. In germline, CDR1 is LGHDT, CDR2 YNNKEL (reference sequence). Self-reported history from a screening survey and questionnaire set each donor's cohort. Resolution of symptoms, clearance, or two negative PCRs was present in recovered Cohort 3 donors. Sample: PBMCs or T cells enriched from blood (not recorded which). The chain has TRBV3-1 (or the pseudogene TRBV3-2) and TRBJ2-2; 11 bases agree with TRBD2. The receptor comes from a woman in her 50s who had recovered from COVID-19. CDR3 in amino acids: CASNPGLAGGGELFF. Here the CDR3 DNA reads TGTGCCAGCAACCCAGGTCTAGCGGGAGGCGGGGAGCTGTTTTTT.